Many counts were recorded for the clone carrying this T cell receptor beta chain. What it binds is unknown. This specimen belongs to a study of breast tumors, draining lymph nodes, adjacent tissues. Whole-study results and caveats: Data only fit, rather than demonstrated, lymph node origin of most tumor T cells. Compared with lymph nodes, tumors were less diverse; compared with nontumor tissue, more. The data were judged consistent with most tumor T cells coming from lymph node and expanding in tumor. Luminal-like breast cancer showed significantly greater tumor-nontumor repertoire similarity than basal-like breast cancer did.

V dropped 5 bases and J dropped 3; count of bases not matched to a gene: 6. This CDR3 contains 16 residues. Germline assignment: CDR1 SGHTA and CDR2 FQGNSA. One entry per CDR3 protein, called by TCRdb with MiXCR from the multiplex PCR reads. The table records about 180,000 distinct CDR3 sequences, 33% of them present only once. The lymph nodes were axillary draining lymph nodes from breast cancer patients. The J gene is TRBJ2-3, the V gene TRBV7-2; 12 bases agree with TRBD2. The source is a female donor with breast cancer. Some clones in this sample may be carry-over from other donors' samples. Sequenced input: axillary lymph node tissue. This CDR3 is CASSPDLAGGTDTQYF. CDR3 DNA sequence: TGTGCCAGCAGCCCTGACCTAGCGGGGGGGACAGATACGCAGTATTTT.